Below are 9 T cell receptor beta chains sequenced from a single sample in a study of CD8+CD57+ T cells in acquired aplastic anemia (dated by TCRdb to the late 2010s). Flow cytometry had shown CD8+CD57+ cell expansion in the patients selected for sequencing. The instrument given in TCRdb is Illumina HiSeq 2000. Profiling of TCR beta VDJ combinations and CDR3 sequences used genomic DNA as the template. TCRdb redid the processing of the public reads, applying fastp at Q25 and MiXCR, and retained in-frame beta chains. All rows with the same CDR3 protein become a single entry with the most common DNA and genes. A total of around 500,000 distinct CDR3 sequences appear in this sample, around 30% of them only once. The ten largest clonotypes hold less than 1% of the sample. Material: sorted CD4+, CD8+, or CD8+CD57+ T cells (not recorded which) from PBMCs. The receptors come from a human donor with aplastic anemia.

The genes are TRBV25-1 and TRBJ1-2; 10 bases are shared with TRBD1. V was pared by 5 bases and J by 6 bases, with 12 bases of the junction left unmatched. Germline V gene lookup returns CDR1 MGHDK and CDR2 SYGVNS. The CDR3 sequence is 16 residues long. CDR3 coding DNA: TGTGCCAGCAGTTCGGGACAGGGGTCCACCAACCATGGCTACACCTTC. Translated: CASSSGQGSTNHGYTF.

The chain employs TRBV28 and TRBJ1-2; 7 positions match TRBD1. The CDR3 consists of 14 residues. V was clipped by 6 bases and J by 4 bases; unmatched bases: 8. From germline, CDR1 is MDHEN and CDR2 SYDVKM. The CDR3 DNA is TGTGCCAGCAGGGAGGGGACAGCAAGCTATGGCTACACCTTC. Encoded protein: CASREGTASYGYTF.

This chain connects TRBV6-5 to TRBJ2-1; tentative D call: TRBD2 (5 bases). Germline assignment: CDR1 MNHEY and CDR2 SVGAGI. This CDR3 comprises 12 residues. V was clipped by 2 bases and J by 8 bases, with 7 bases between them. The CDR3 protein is CASSYMGDEQFF. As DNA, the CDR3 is TGTGCCAGCAGTTACATGGGAGATGAGCAGTTCTTC.

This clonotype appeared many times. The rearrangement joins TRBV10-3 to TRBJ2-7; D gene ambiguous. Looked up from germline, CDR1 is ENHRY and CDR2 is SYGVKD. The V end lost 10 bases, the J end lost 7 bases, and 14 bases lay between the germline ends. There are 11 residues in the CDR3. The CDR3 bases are TGTGCCACCAAGATAGTTCCGGAGCAGTACTTC. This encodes CATKIVPEQYF.

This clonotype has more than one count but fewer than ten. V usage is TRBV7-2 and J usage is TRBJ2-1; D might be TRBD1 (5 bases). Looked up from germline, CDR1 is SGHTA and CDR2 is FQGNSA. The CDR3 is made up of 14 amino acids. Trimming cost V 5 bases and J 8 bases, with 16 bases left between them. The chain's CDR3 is CASSPGFPRDEQFF. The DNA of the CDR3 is TGTGCCAGCAGCCCAGGGTTCCCACGGGATGAGCAGTTCTTC.

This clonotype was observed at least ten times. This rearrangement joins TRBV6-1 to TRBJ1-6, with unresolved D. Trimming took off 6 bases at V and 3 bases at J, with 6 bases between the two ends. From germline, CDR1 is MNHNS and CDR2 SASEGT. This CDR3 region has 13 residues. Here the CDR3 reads CASREGYNSPLHF. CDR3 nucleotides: TGTGCCAGCAGGGAGGGCTATAATTCACCCCTCCACTTT.

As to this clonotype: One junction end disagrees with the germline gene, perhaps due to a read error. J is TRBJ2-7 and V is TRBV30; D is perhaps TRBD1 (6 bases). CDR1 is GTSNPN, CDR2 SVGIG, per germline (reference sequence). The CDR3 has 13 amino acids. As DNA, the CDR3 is TGTGCCTGGAGTGTACGCAGGGGTCACGAGCGGTACTTC. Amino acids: CAWSVRRGHERYF.

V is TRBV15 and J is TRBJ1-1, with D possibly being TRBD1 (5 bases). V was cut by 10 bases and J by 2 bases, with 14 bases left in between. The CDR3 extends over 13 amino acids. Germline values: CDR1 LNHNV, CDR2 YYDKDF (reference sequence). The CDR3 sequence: CASKPTVNTEAFF. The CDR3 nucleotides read TGTGCCAGCAAACCGACAGTAAACACTGAAGCTTTCTTT. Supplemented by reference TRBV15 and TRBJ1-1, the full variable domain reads DAMVIQNPRYQVTQFGKPVTLSCSQTLNHNVMYWYQQKSSQAPKLLFHYYDKDFNNEADTPDNFQSRRPNTSFCFLDIRSPGLGDTAMYLCASKPTVNTEAFFGQGTRLTVV.

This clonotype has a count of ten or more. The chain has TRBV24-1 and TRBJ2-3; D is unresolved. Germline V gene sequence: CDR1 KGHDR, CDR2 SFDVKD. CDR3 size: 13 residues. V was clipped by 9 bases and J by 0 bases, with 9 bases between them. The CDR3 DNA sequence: TGTGCCACCGGGGATACTAGCACAGATACGCAGTATTTT. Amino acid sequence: CATGDTSTDTQYF.